Below are 13 T cell receptor beta chains sequenced from a single sample in a study of T-cell reconstitution after alpha-beta-depleted transplantation in children. Preparing the TCRbeta library involved the use of unique molecular identifiers. TCRdb passed the PCR reads through MiXCR, listing each CDR3 protein once. The data contain 490,000 or so distinct CDR3 sequences, roughly a tenth of them singletons. This sample comprised PBMCs, obtained before TCRalphabeta/CD19-depleted stem cell transplant. The source is a child aged 2-15 years with inherited bone marrow failure, due to receive a stem cell transplant.

The chain combines TRBV28 with TRBJ2-6; D is unclear. This CDR3 region has 17 residues. Germline CDR1 and CDR2: MDHEN and SYDVKM. V lost 5 bases to trimming and J lost 0 bases, with 14 bases between them. CDR3 in DNA: TGTGCCAGCAGTCCCGGTGCCCCCTTCTCTGGGGCCAACGTCCTGACTTTC. This codes for CASSPGAPFSGANVLTF.

This clonotype was found a few times. V and J are TRBV7-6 and TRBJ2-1; 10 nucleotides align to TRBD2. Unmatched junction bases numbered 11, after V lost 3 bases and J lost 3 bases. Per germline, CDR1 SGHVS and CDR2 FNYEAQ. The CDR3 loop spans 18 amino acids. The CDR3 sequence: CASSFPRRGTSDYNEQFF. The DNA for the CDR3 is TGTGCCAGCAGCTTTCCTCGTCGCGGGACTAGCGACTACAATGAGCAGTTCTTC.

The J gene is TRBJ2-7, the V gene TRBV6-5; no clear D. This CDR3 is built from 16 residues. Trimming stripped 2 bases from V and 2 bases from J, with 16 bases between. Germline V gene lookup returns CDR1 MNHEY and CDR2 SVGAGI. The CDR3 region is CASSYGNEGPAYEQYF. CDR3 coding DNA: TGTGCCAGCAGTTACGGGAATGAAGGTCCAGCCTACGAGCAGTACTTC.

V and J are TRBV27 and TRBJ1-1, with 7 bases identical to TRBD1. The junction had 5 bases not matched to a gene; V was cut back by 6 bases and J by 1 base. CDR1 is MNHEY, CDR2 SMNVEV, per germline (reference sequence). This CDR3 has 14 amino acids. CDR3 DNA sequence: TGTGCCAGCAGGCGGGGACAGACGAACACTGAAGCTTTCTTT. It yields the protein CASRRGQTNTEAFF.

There are many counts of this clonotype. V and J are TRBV7-9 and TRBJ2-1; a possible D gene is TRBD2 (5 bases). Trimming removed 0 bases at V and 6 bases at J, with 12 bases between. This CDR3 spans 15 amino acids. The germline gives CDR1 SEHNR, CDR2 FQNEAQ (reference sequence). The CDR3 here is CASSLAVGEGNEQFF. CDR3 in DNA: TGTGCCAGCAGCTTAGCGGTGGGAGAAGGCAATGAGCAGTTCTTC.

V and J are TRBV11-1 and TRBJ2-5; tentatively, D is TRBD2 (6 bases). V dropped 5 bases and J dropped 2 bases, with 27 bases sitting between them. The CDR3 is 19 amino acids. Per germline, CDR1 SGHAT and CDR2 FQDESV (reference sequence). Here the CDR3 reads CASSPSSAVIPSPQETQYF. CDR3 in DNA: TGTGCCAGCAGCCCTTCTAGCGCCGTCATCCCGTCACCACAAGAGACCCAGTACTTC.

This clonotype has ten or more counts. The chain links TRBV12-3 or TRBV12-4 to TRBJ2-5; tentative D call: TRBD2 (6 bases). V was trimmed by 7 bases and J by 7 bases, leaving 10 bases between them. This CDR3 contains 11 residues. CDR3 DNA sequence: TGTGCCAGCACTCCCGGGGGGACCCAGTACTTC. It is translated as CASTPGGTQYF.

This clonotype was found a few times. The chain couples TRBV5-5 to TRBJ1-1, with D uncertain. Looked up from germline, CDR1 is SGHKS and CDR2 is YYEKEE (reference sequence). The CDR3 totals 14 residues. Trimming pared 4 bases from V and 10 bases from J, leaving 20 bases between. DNA of the CDR3: TGTGCCAGCAGCCCGGGGAGATCCGTTGTGGTAGCTTTCTTT. Protein sequence: CASSPGRSVVVAFF.

This clonotype was found many times. V and J are TRBV4-3 and TRBJ2-1; 8 bases match TRBD2. In germline, CDR1 is LGHNA, CDR2 YSLEER. The CDR3 runs to 15 residues. J was trimmed by 5 bases and V by 4 bases; bases with no gene match: 7. The CDR3: CASSPSGRGDNEQFF. The CDR3 nucleotides are TGCGCCAGCAGCCCCAGCGGGAGAGGGGACAATGAGCAGTTCTTC.

This clonotype was counted at least ten times. The CDR3 region has the DNA TGTGCCAGCAGCTCCCCTAGCGGGAGAGGGGAGGGCACCGGGGAGCTGTTTTTT. Protein product: CASSSPSGRGEGTGELFF. V usage is TRBV6-1 and J usage is TRBJ2-2, with 10 bases fitting TRBD2. Trimming at V came to 6 bases and at J to 4 bases, leaving 14 bases not matched to a gene. The V gene's germline CDR1 is MNHNS and CDR2 SASEGT. The CDR3 has 18 residues.

This clonotype showed up many times. This chain uses TRBV6-5 with TRBJ1-3; TRBD1 might be the D (6 bases). Germline CDR1 and CDR2: MNHEY and SVGAGI. There are 15 residues in the CDR3. V gave up 2 bases and J gave up 0 bases, with 8 bases separating them. The CDR3 loop is CASSYTGFSGNTIYF. The CDR3 nucleotides are TGTGCCAGCAGTTACACAGGGTTCTCTGGAAACACCATATATTTT.

This clonotype was seen a handful of times. The chain employs TRBV12-3 or TRBV12-4 and TRBJ1-4; 8 bases agree with TRBD1. The CDR3 runs to 13 residues. V was clipped by 8 bases and J by 8 bases; unmatched bases: 7. The CDR3 loop is CASGRQGWEKLFF. For the CDR3, the DNA is TGTGCCAGCGGGCGACAGGGGTGGGAAAAACTGTTTTTT.

The table lists this clonotype with many counts. The chain is built from TRBV25-1 and TRBJ2-1; 8 bases align to TRBD2. This CDR3 contains 14 residues. The trim removed 4 bases at V and 3 bases at J, leaving 2 bases unmatched. Germline assignment: CDR1 MGHDK and CDR2 SYGVNS. The CDR3 region is CASSGREVYNEQFF. CDR3 DNA: TGTGCCAGCAGTGGGCGGGAGGTCTACAATGAGCAGTTCTTC.